This T cell receptor (beta chain) was recorded in a study of neurological immune-mediated disorders. The study, taken as a whole, reports: Sharing of CDR3 amino acid sequences among expanded clones across subjects was absent, suggesting private repertoires in all groups. The study found the most TCR clonal expansion in HTLV-1-associated myelopathy and the least in multiple sclerosis, below healthy controls.

The cDNA was synthesized by 5'RACE incorporating 10-nucleotide random UMIs. TCRdb reanalysed the 5' RACE reads using MiXCR and keeps one entry per CDR3 protein. This sample has some 20,000 distinct CDR3 sequences, with about 7.5% found just once. This CDR3 has 16 amino acids. Germline-derived CDR1 and CDR2 are LGHDT and YNNKEL (reference sequence). Unmatched junction bases numbered 11, after V lost 6 bases and J lost 3 bases. Sorted libraries used some 1 million CD4+ or CD8+ T cells. This clonotype was recorded at least ten times. Its antigen is not known. The chain carries TRBV3-1 and TRBJ2-7, with 10 bases identical to TRBD2. This sequence originates from a woman between 25 and 40 years old with HTLV-1-associated myelopathy (HAM/TSP). The sequenced material came from CD8+ T cells from blood. CDR3 region: CASSMTPGLAYYEQYF. DNA of the CDR3: TGTGCCAGCAGTATGACCCCGGGACTAGCGTACTACGAGCAGTACTTC.